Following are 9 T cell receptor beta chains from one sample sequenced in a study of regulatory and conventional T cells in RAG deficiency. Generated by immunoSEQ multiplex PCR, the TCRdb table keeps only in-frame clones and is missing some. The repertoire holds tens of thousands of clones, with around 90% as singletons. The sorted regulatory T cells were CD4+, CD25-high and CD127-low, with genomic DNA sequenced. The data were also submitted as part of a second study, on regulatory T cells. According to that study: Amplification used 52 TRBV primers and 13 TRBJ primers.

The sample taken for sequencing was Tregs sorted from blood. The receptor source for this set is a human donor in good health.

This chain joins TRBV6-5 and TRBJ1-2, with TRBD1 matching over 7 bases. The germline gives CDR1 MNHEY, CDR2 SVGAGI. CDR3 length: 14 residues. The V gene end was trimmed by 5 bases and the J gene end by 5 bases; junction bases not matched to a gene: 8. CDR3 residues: CASSQDREGYGYTF. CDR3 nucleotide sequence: TGTGCCAGCAGTCAAGACAGGGAAGGGTATGGCTACACCTTC.

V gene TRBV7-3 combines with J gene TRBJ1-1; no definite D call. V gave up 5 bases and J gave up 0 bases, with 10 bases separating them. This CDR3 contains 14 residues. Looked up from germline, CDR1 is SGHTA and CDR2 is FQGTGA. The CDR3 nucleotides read TGTGCCAGCAGCCGTTGGGGTCTGAACACTGAAGCTTTCTTT. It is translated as CASSRWGLNTEAFF.

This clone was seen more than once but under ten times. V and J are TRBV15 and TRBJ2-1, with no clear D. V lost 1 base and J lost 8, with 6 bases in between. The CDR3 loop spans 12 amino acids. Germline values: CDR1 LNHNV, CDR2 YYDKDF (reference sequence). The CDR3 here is CATSRGGDEQFF. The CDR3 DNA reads TGTGCCACCAGCAGAGGGGGTGATGAGCAGTTCTTC.

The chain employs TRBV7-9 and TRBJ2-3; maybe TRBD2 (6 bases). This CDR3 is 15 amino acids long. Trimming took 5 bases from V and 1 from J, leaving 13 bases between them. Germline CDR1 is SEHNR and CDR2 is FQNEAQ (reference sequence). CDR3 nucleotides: TGTGCCAGCAGCATTCGGGACTCCCGCACAGATACGCAGTATTTT. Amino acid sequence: CASSIRDSRTDTQYF.

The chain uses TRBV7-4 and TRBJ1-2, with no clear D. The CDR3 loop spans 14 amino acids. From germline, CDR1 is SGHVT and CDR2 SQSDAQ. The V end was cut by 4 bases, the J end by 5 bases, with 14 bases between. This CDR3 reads CASSSGVPRYGYTF. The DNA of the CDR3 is TGTGCCAGCAGCTCCGGGGTCCCGAGGTATGGCTACACCTTC.

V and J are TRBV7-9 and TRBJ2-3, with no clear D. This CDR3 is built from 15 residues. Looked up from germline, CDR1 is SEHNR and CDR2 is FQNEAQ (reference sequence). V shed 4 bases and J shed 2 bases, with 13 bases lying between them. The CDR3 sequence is CASSSPVGITDTQYF. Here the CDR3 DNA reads TGTGCCAGCAGCTCACCCGTGGGAATCACAGATACGCAGTATTTT.

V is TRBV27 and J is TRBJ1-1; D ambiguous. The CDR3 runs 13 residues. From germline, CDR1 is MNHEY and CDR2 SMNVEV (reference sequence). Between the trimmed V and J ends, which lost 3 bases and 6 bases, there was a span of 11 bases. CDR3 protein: CASSFYPVAEAFF. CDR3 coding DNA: TGTGCCAGCAGTTTCTACCCCGTAGCTGAAGCTTTCTTT.

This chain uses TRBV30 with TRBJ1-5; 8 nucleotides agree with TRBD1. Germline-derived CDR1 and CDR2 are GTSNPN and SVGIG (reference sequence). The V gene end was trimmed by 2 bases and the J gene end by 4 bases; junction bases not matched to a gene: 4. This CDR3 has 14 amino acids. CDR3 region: CAWSSRGLNQPQHF. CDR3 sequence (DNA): TGTGCCTGGAGTTCCAGGGGGCTAAATCAGCCCCAGCATTTT.

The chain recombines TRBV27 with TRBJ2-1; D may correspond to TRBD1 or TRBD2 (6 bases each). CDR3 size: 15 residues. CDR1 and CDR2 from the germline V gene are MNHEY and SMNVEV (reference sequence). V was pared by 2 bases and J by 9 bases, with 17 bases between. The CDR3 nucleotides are TGTGCCAGCAGTTTAAATAGGGGGGCGCGGGTTGAGCAGTTCTTC. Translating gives CASSLNRGARVEQFF.